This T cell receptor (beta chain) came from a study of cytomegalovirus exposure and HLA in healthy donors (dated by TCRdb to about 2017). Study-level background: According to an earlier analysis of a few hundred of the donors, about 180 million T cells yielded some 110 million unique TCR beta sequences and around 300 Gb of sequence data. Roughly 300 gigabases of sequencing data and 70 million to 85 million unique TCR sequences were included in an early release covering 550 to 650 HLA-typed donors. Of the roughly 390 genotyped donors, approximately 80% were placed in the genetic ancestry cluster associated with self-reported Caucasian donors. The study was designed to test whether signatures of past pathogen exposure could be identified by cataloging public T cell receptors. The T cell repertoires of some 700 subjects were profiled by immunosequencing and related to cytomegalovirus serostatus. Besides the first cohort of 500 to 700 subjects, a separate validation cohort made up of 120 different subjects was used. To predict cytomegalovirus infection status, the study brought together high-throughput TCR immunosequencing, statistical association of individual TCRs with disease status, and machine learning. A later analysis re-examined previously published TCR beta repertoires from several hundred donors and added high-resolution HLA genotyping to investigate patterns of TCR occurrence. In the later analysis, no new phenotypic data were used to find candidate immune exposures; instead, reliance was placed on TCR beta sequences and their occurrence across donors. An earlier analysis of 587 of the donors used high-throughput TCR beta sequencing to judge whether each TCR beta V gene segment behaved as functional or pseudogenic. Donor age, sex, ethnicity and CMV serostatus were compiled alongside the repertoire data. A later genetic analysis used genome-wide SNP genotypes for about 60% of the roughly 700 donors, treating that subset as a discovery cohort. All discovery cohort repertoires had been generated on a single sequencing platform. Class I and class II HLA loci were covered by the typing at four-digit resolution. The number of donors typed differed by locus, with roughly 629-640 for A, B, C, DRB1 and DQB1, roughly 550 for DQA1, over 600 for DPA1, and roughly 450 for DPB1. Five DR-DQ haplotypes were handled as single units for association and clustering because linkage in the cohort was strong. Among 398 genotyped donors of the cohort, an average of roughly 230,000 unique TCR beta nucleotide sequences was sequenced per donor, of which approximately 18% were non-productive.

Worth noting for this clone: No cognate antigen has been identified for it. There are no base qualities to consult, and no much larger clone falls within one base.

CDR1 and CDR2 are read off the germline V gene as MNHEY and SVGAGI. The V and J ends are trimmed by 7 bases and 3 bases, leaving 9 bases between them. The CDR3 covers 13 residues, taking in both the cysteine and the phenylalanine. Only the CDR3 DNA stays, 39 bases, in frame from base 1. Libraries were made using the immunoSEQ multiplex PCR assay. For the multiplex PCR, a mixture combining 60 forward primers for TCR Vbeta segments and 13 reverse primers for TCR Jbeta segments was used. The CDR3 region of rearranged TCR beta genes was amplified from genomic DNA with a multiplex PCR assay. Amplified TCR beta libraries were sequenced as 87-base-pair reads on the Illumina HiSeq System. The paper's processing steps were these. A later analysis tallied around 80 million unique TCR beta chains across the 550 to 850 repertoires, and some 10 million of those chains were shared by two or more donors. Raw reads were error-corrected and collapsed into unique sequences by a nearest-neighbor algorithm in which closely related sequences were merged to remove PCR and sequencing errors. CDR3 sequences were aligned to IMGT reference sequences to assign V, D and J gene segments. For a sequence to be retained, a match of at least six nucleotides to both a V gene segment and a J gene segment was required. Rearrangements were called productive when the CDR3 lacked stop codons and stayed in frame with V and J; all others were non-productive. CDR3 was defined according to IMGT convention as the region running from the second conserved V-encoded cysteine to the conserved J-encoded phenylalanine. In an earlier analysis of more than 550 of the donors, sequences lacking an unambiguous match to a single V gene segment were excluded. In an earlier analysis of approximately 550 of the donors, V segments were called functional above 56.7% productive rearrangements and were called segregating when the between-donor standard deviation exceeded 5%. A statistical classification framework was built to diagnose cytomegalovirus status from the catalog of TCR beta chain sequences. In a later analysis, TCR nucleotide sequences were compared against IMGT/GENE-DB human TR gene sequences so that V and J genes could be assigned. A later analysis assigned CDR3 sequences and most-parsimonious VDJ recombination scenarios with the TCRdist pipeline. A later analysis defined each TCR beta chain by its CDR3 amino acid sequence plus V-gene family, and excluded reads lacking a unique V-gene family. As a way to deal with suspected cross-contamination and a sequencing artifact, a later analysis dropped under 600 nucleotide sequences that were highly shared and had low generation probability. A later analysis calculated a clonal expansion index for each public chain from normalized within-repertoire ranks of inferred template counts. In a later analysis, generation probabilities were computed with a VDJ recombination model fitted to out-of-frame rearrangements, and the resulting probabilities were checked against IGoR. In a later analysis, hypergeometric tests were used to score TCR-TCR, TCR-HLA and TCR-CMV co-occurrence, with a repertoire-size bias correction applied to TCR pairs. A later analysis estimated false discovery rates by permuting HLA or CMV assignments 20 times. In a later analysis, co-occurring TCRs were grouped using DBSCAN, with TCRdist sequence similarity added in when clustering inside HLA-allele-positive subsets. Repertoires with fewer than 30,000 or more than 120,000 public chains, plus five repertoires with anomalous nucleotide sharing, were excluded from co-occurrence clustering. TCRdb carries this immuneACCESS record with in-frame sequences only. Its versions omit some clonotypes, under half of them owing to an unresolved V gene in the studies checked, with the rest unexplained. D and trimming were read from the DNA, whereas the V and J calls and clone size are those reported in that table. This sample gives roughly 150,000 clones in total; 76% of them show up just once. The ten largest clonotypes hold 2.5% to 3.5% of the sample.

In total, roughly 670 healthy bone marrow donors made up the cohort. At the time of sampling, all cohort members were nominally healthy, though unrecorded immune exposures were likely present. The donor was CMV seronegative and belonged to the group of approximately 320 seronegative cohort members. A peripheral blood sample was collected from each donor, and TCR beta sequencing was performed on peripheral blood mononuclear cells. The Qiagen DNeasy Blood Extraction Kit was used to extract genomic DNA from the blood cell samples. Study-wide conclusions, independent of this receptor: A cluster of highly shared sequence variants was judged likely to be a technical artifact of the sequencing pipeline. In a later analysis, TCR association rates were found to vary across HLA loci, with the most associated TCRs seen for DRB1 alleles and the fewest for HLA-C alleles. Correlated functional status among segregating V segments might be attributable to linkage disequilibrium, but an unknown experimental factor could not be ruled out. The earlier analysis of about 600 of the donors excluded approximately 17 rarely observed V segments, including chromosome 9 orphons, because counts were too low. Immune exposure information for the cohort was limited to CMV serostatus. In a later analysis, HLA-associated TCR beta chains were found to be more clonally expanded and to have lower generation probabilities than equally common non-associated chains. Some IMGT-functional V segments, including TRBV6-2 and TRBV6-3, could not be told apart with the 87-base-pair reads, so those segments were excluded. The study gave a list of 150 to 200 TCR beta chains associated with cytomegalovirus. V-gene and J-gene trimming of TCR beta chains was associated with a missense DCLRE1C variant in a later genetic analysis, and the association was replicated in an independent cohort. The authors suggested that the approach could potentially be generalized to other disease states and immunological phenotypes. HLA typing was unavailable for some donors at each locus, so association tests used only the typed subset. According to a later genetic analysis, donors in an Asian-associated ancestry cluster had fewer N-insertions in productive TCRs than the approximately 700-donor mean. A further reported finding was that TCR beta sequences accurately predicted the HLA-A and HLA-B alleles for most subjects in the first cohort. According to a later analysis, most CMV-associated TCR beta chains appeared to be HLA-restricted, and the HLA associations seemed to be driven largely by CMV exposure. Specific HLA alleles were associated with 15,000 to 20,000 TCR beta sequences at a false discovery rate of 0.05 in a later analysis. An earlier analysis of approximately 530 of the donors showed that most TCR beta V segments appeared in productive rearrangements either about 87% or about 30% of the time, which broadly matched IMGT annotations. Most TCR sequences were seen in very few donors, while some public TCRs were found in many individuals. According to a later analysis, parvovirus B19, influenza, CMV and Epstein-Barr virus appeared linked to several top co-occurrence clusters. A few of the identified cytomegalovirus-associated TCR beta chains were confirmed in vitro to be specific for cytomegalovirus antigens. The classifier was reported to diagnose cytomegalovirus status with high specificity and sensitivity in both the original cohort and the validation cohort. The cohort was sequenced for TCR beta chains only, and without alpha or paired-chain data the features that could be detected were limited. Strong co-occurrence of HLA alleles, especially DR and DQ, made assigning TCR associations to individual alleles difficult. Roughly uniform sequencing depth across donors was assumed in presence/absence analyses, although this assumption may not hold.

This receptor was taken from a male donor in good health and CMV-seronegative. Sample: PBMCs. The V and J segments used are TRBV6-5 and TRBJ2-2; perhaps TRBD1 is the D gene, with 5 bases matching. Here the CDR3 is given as CASKGRDTGELFF. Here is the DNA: TGTGCCAGCAAGGGCAGGGACACCGGGGAGCTGTTTTTT.